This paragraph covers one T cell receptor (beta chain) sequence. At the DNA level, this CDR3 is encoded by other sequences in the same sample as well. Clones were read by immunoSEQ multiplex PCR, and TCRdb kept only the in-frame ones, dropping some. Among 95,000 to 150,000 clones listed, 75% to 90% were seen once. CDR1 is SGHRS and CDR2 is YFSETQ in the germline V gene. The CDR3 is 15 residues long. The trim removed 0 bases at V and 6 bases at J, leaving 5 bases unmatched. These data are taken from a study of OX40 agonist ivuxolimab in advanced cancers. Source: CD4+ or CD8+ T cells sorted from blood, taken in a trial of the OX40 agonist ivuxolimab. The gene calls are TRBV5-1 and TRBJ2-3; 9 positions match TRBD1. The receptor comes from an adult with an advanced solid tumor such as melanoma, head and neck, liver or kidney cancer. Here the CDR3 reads CASSLAGTGTDTQYF. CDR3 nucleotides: TGCGCCAGCAGCTTGGCCGGGACAGGGACCGATACGCAGTATTTT.